The sequence of this TCR beta chain was determined in a study of cytomegalovirus exposure and HLA in healthy donors. Study as a whole: Later, an analysis reported that the 120 or so validation repertoires had used the same platform as the approximately 680 first-cohort repertoires.

The length of the CDR3 is 14 residues. From germline, CDR1 is SGDLS and CDR2 YYNGEE. The V gene lost 0 bases and the J gene lost 6 bases, with 12 bases spanning the gap. Some clones are missing from TCRdb's copy, which holds only in-frame ones; the method was immunoSEQ multiplex PCR. The data hold some 68,000 clones, with 96% observed a single time. The specimen was PBMCs. The V gene is TRBV9, the J gene TRBJ1-2, with D possibly TRBD1 on 5 matching bases. The TCR originated in a young man in good health and CMV-seronegative. Here the CDR3 DNA reads TGTGCCAGCAGCGTAGAGGGATGGGGGGATGGCTACACCTTC. Its protein is CASSVEGWGDGYTF.